The clone carrying this TCR beta chain was detected ten times or more. What it binds is unknown. The sample is drawn from a study of CD8 T cells in ankylosing spondylitis. Notes on the study in general: A TCR beta motif made of 7 to 9 highly homologous variants seemed typical of ankylosing spondylitis blood.

The length of the CDR3 is 12 residues. Trimming shortened V by 2 bases and J by 9 bases, and 9 bases separated the two germline ends. Germline loops: CDR1 KGHDR, CDR2 SFDVKD. As the method for making TCR beta libraries, quantitative 5'-RACE with molecular barcodes was used. TCRdb itself ran the 5' RACE reads through MiXCR, one entry per CDR3 protein. The sample lists some 150,000 distinct CDR3 sequences, 11% occurring once. The receptor was derived from a female donor with ankylosing spondylitis or in good health (not recorded which). The rearrangement uses TRBV24-1 and TRBJ1-1; D is unresolved. The sample was blood, either unsorted or a sorted T cell fraction (not recorded which). The CDR3 nucleotides are TGTGCCACCAGTGATTCACGGAGGCAAGCTTTCTTT. It specifies CATSDSRRQAFF.